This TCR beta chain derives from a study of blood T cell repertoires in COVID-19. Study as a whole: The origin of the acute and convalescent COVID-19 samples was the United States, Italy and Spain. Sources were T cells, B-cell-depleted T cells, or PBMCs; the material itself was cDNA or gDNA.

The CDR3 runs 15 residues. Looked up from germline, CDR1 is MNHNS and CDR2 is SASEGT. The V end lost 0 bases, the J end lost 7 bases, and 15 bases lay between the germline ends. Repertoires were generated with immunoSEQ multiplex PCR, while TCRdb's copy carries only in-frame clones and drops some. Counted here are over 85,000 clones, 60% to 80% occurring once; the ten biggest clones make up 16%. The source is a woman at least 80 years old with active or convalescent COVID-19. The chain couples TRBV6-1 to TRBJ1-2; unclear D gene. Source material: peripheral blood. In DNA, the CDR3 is TGTGCCAGCAGTGAAGCGCTCTACCAGGAGGGTGGCTACACCTTC. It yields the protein CASSEALYQEGGYTF.